These T cell receptor beta chains were read from a single sample in a study of shared clonotypes between healthy human individuals. The assay was immunoSEQ multiplex PCR, and TCRdb's table has in-frame clones only and misses some. The repertoire holds under 1,100,000 clones, roughly 80% seen once, with 1.4% in the top ten. Sequencing was performed on memory CD4+ T cells sorted from blood. These receptors came from a man aged 18-30 years in good health. Both conserved end residues are part of each CDR3. A D gene is named only where the DNA matches it firmly. The listing skips clone size in some rows; elsewhere it reads once, few, many or a size class.

clone_size d_call j_call v_call cdr3_nt cdr3_aa
many TRBD1 TRBJ1-2 TRBV5-4 TGTGCCAGCAGCTGGGACCCGACAGGGGGTGATGGCTACACCTTC CASSWDPTGGDGYTF
few TRBD2 TRBJ2-3 TRBV19 TGTGCCAGTAGTATTGGTAGCGGGGGCGCAGATACGCAGTATTTT CASSIGSGGADTQYF
many TRBD1 TRBJ1-2 TRBV11-2 TGTGCCAGCAGCCTGGGTATGACAGGGGGAGTTGATGGCTACACCTTC CASSLGMTGGVDGYTF
NA TRBD1 TRBJ1-1 TRBV28 TGTGCCAGCACCCTAGGAGACAGGGGGCCTACTGAAGCTTTCTTT CASTLGDRGPTEAFF
few TRBD2 TRBJ2-3 TRBV11-3 TGTGCCAGCAGCCCCGGGACTAGCGGGCGCGCAGATACGCAGTATTTT CASSPGTSGRADTQYF
NA NA TRBJ2-1 TRBV6-5 TGTGCCAGCGCGAGGACACGGCAAAATGAGCAGTTCTTC CASARTRQNEQFF
few TRBD2 TRBJ2-1 TRBV4-1 TGCGCCAGCAGCCAAGTCGGACTAGCCGACAATGAGCAGTTCTTC CASSQVGLADNEQFF
NA NA TRBJ1-6 TRBV7-6 TGTGCCAGCAGCTTAGAAGGGACCGGGTATTCACCCCTCCACTTT CASSLEGTGYSPLHF
NA NA TRBJ1-4 TRBV5-1 TGCGCCAGCAGCTTGGGTCAGCAAAATGAAAAACTGTTTTTT CASSLGQQNEKLFF
NA TRBD1 TRBJ1-1 TRBV10-3 TGTGCCATCAGTCAAGGACAGGGGAGGACTGAAGCTTTCTTT CAISQGQGRTEAFF
NA NA TRBJ1-5 TRBV5-4 TGTGCCAGCAGCTTGTTGTCAGGACCGGGGAATCAGCCCCAGCATTTT CASSLLSGPGNQPQHF
few TRBD1 TRBJ1-2 TRBV6-1 TGTGCCAGCAGTCTTACGACAGGGTCGAACTATGGCTACACCTTC CASSLTTGSNYGYTF
NA TRBD2 TRBJ2-2 TRBV18 TGTGCCAGCTCACCAAGACTAGCGGGATACACCGGGGAGCTGTTTTTT CASSPRLAGYTGELFF
few TRBD1 TRBJ2-5 TRBV5-1 TGCGCCAGCAGCCAGACAGGGGGTCGGGAGACCCAGTACTTC CASSQTGGRETQYF
NA NA TRBJ2-1 TRBV2 TGTGCCAGCAGGTGGGGCATGGATGAGCAGTTCTTC CASRWGMDEQFF
NA NA TRBJ2-7 TRBV11-2 TGTGCCAGCTTACGACCCAGCTCCTACGAGCAGTACTTC CASLRPSSYEQYF
NA NA TRBJ2-3 TRBV5-1 TGCGCCAGCAGCTTGGCCAACAGGGCCACAGATACGCAGTATTTT CASSLANRATDTQYF
NA NA TRBJ1-2 TRBV27 TGTGCCAGCAGCGGATTCAAGGCCCCCTCTACTATGGGCTACACCTTC CASSGFKAPSTMGYTF
NA TRBD2 TRBJ2-1 TRBV7-9 TGTGCCAGCAGCCCCCCGGGACTAGATGCAAATGAGCAGTTCTTC CASSPPGLDANEQFF
NA NA TRBJ1-1 TRBV18 TGTGCCAGCTCGGACCAGGGGAACACTGAAGCTTTCTTT CASSDQGNTEAFF
NA NA TRBJ1-1 TRBV5-6 TGTGCCAGCAGCTTGGCGCCTGGGACAACCCTCGAAGCTTTCTTT CASSLAPGTTLEAFF
NA NA TRBJ1-3 TRBV19 TGTGCCAGTAGTCCCGGACGGAGAAACACCATATATTTT CASSPGRRNTIYF
few NA TRBJ2-7 TRBV5-8 TGTGCCAGCAGCTTTTGGGGGGAATCCTACGAGCAGTACTTC CASSFWGESYEQYF
NA TRBD1 TRBJ1-3 TRBV18 TGTGCCAGCTCCCAAAACAGGGGGCTCTCTGGAAACACCATATATTTT CASSQNRGLSGNTIYF
few TRBD1 TRBJ1-2 TRBV6-5 TGTGCCAGCAGTAAGAGCGACAGGGGCGGCGGCTACACCTTC CASSKSDRGGGYTF
NA NA TRBJ1-3 TRBV7-9 TGTGCCAGCAGCTTCGGGGTTGCTGGAAACACCATATATTTT CASSFGVAGNTIYF
NA TRBD2 TRBJ2-1 TRBV29-1 TGCAGCGTTGGTAACCGGGACTACCTTAACAATGAGCAGTTCTTC CSVGNRDYLNNEQFF
NA TRBD1 TRBJ2-1 TRBV11-3 TGTGCCAGCAGCACGACAGGGGGTGAGCAGTTCTTC CASSTTGGEQFF
NA TRBD2 TRBJ2-3 TRBV7-2 TGTGCCAGCAGCTTAAGGGCGGGAGGGCGAACAGATACGCAGTATTTT CASSLRAGGRTDTQYF
NA TRBD2 TRBJ2-1 TRBV5-4 TGTGCCAGCTTCCGGGGAGCGGGGGATAGGTACAATGAGCAGTTCTTC CASFRGAGDRYNEQFF